The 12 T cell receptor beta chains below all came from one sample that was sequenced in a study of CD8 T cells in Susac syndrome. RNA was extracted with the RNeasy kit, and a quantity of about 0.45 to 1 ug was reverse transcribed using random hexamers. One entry per CDR3 protein results from TCRdb running MiXCR on the immunoSEQ multiplex PCR reads. The data show around 79,000 distinct CDR3 sequences, about 94% seen once. The sequencing input was CD8+ T cells from PBMCs. These receptor sequences come from a human donor with multiple sclerosis.

The CDR3 DNA reads TGTGCCTGGAGTAGGGAGGCGGGTGGGGCCAACGTCCTGACTTTC. Translating gives CAWSREAGGANVLTF. V usage is TRBV30 and J usage is TRBJ2-6, with D perhaps matching TRBD2 (6 bases). Germline assignment: CDR1 GTSNPN and CDR2 SVGIG (reference sequence). The CDR3 is 15 amino acids. Trimming removed 2 bases from V and 3 bases from J, with 11 bases in between.

A single count supports this clonotype. V is TRBV7-6 and J is TRBJ2-7; D ambiguous. The CDR3 is 14 residues long. Trimming pared 6 bases from V and 2 bases from J, leaving 14 bases between. Germline values: CDR1 SGHVS, CDR2 FNYEAQ. The DNA for the CDR3 is TGTGCCAGCAGTCTCCAGACCCGGACCTACGAGCAGTACTTC. It yields the protein CASSLQTRTYEQYF. Looking up the rest from reference TRBV7-6 and TRBJ2-7 gives the full variable domain: GAGVSQSPRYKVTKRGQDVALRCDPISGHVSLYWYRQALGQGPEFLTYFNYEAQQDKSGLPNDRFSAERPEGSISTLTIQRTEQRDSAMYRCASSLQTRTYEQYFGPGTRLTVT.

The rearrangement joins TRBV27 to TRBJ2-7; D call uncertain. Germline V gene lookup returns CDR1 MNHEY and CDR2 SMNVEV (reference sequence). CDR3 length equals 14 residues. The ends were cut back, 2 bases at V and 7 bases at J, with 15 bases in the middle. The CDR3 loop reads CASSLLADAREQYF. Written as DNA, the CDR3 is TGTGCCAGCAGTTTACTGGCCGACGCTCGGGAGCAGTACTTC.

The chain has TRBV29-1 and TRBJ2-7; tentative D call: TRBD2 (6 bases). The CDR3 extends over 13 amino acids. V was cut by 1 base and J by 2 bases, with 9 bases left in between. Germline CDR1 and CDR2: SQVTM and ANQGSEA. CDR3 loop: CSVEGGTPYEQYF. CDR3 sequence (DNA): TGCAGCGTTGAAGGTGGGACTCCCTACGAGCAGTACTTC.

The gene calls are TRBV2 and TRBJ1-5; the D gene is possibly TRBD1 (6 bases). Germline assignment: CDR1 SNHLY and CDR2 FYNNEI. Deletions cut 8 bases from V and 3 bases from J, with 17 bases between. The CDR3 is made up of 15 amino acids. The CDR3 coding sequence is TGTGCCAGCCAATTGAGGGGGTCGATCAATCAGCCCCAGCATTTT. It specifies CASQLRGSINQPQHF.

The chain recombines TRBV27 with TRBJ2-5; D possibly corresponds to TRBD1 (5 bases). The CDR3 has 13 amino acids. Germline V gives CDR1 MNHEY, CDR2 SMNVEV (reference sequence). The V gene lost 5 bases and the J gene lost 2 bases, with 9 bases spanning the gap. CDR3 nucleotide sequence: TGTGCCAGCAGTATCAGGGTACAAGAGACCCAGTACTTC. Its translation: CASSIRVQETQYF.

The count of this clonotype is one. V and J are TRBV15 and TRBJ2-5; TRBD2 might be the D (6 bases). The CDR3 is 16 residues long. Trimming removed 9 bases from V and 5 bases from J, with 25 bases in between. The germline gives CDR1 LNHNV, CDR2 YYDKDF (reference sequence). This CDR3 reads CATSSPTTGSGETQYF. CDR3 bases: TGTGCCACTTCCAGTCCGACAACCGGGAGCGGGGAGACCCAGTACTTC.

CDR3 sequence (DNA): TGCAGCGCGGGACAGGGTGAGGTGGATGGCTACACCTTC. As protein: CSAGQGEVDGYTF. The V call is TRBV29-1, the J call TRBJ1-2, with 9 bases fitting TRBD1. V shed 7 bases, J shed 6 bases, and the junction held 9 bases outside the gene matches. The length of the CDR3 is 13 residues. Germline V gene sequence: CDR1 SQVTM, CDR2 ANQGSEA.

The rearrangement uses TRBV13 and TRBJ2-7, with 11 bases matching TRBD1. Trimming removed 5 bases from V and 3 bases from J; junction bases left unmatched: 6. The germline CDR1 and CDR2 sequences are PRHDT and FYEKMQ (reference sequence). The CDR3 contains 15 residues. In DNA, the CDR3 is TGTGCCAGCAGCGGGCTGGGGACAGGGGGCTACGAGCAGTACTTC. Amino acid sequence: CASSGLGTGGYEQYF. The complete variable domain, with remaining parts taken from reference TRBV13 and TRBJ2-7, reads AAGVIQSPRHLIKEKRETATLKCYPIPRHDTVYWYQQGPGQDPQFLISFYEKMQSDKGSIPDRFSAQQFSDYHSELNMSSLELGDSALYFCASSGLGTGGYEQYFGPGTRLTVT.

This rearrangement joins TRBV10-1 to TRBJ2-3; D ambiguous. V shed 4 bases and J shed 7 bases, with 18 bases lying between them. Germline values: CDR1 WNHNN, CDR2 SYGVQD (reference sequence). The CDR3 has 15 amino acids. This CDR3 reads CASSAKESEWNTQYF. The DNA of the CDR3 is TGCGCCAGCAGTGCTAAGGAATCAGAGTGGAATACGCAGTATTTT.

The gene calls are TRBV29-1 and TRBJ2-5; TRBD2 matches at 7 bases. The length of the CDR3 is 11 residues. Germline CDR1 is SQVTM and CDR2 is ANQGSEA. The ends lost 7 bases at V and 4 bases at J; junction bases unmatched: 3. The CDR3 coding sequence is TGCAGCGGAGTAGCGGGAGAGACCCAGTACTTC. Its protein is CSGVAGETQYF. The full variable domain, its missing parts supplied by reference TRBV29-1 and TRBJ2-5, is SAVISQKPSRDICQRGTSLTIQCQVDSQVTMMFWYRQQPGQSLTLIATANQGSEATYESGFVIDKFPISRPNLTFSTLTVSNMSPEDSSIYLCSGVAGETQYFGPGTRLLVL.

This rearrangement joins TRBV30 to TRBJ2-7; TRBD2 agrees at 7 bases. The J segment lost 3 bases and the V segment lost 2 bases, leaving 4 bases of the junction unmatched. Germline CDR1 reads GTSNPN; CDR2 reads SVGIG (reference sequence). This CDR3 is 13 amino acids long. This chain's CDR3 is CAWSWGGSYEQYF. CDR3 in DNA: TGTGCCTGGAGTTGGGGCGGGAGCTACGAGCAGTACTTC.